The present T cell receptor (beta chain) was sequenced within a study of blood T cell repertoires in COVID-19. Across the whole study: T cells, B-cell-depleted T cells, or PBMCs provided the cDNA or gDNA that served as material.

Everyone who took part was roughly 18 to 89 years old, and they came from about two dozen US areas. Cohorts were assigned according to the clinical history that participants reported. From germline, CDR1 is MNHEY and CDR2 SMNVEV (reference sequence). V was pared by 5 bases and J by 0 bases, with 10 bases between. This CDR3 comprises 15 residues. The table came from immunoSEQ multiplex PCR; TCRdb's copy has only in-frame clones and leaves some out. This table holds under 350,000 clones, approximately 83% found once. The chain links TRBV27 to TRBJ1-4; D is undetermined. The sequenced sample was PBMCs or T cells enriched from blood (not recorded which). The clonotype originates from a woman aged 40 to 49 with acute COVID-19. CDR3: CASSPTRATNEKLFF. DNA for the CDR3: TGTGCCAGCAGTCCTACCCGGGCAACTAATGAAAAACTGTTTTTT.